These T cell receptor beta chains were read from a single sample in a study of human T cells and chemical hapten exposure. Using its own MiXCR run on the RACE reads, TCRdb lists one record per CDR3 protein. The data contain 150,000 to 200,000 distinct CDR3 sequences, around 24% of them singletons. Sequences were derived from whole blood, sampled in connection with sensitization to the hapten diphenylcyclopropenone (DPC). These receptors came from a woman between 50 and 59 years old with alopecia areata. Some clones in this sample may be carry-over from other donors' samples. The CDR3 runs from the conserved cysteine through the conserved F or W. The D gene is left open where the match is weak. The size field is filled for only some rows; it gives once, few, many or a size class.

TRBJ2-3 | - | - | TRBV3-1 | CASSQQGGNTQYF | TGTGCCAGCAGCCAGCAGGGCGGAAATACGCAGTATTTT
TRBJ1-4 | - | - | TRBV28 | CASSLGRQKLFF | TGTGCCAGCAGTTTAGGAAGGCAAAAACTGTTTTTT
TRBJ2-6 | few | - | TRBV6-2/TRBV6-3 | CASSRDGSGANVLTF | TGTGCCAGCAGCCGGGACGGCTCTGGGGCCAACGTCCTGACTTTC
TRBJ1-1 | few | - | TRBV6-1 | CASSEQDTEAFF | TGTGCCAGCAGTGAACAGGACACTGAAGCTTTCTTT
TRBJ2-3 | few | - | TRBV24-1 | CATSATSADTQYF | TGTGCCACCAGTGCTACGAGTGCAGATACGCAGTATTTT
TRBJ2-3 | few | TRBD2 | TRBV9 | CASSVDTSGGLTDTQYF | TGTGCCAGCAGCGTGGATACTAGCGGAGGACTCACAGATACGCAGTATTTT
TRBJ2-7 | few | TRBD1 | TRBV19 | CASSARTLGQSLQQYF | TGTGCCAGTAGCGCCCGGACCTTGGGACAGAGTCTGCAGCAGTACTTC
TRBJ2-7 | few | TRBD1 | TRBV5-1 | CASAGQGSSEQYF | TGCGCCAGCGCGGGACAGGGTAGTAGCGAGCAGTACTTC
TRBJ2-1 | few | - | TRBV5-6 | CASSLELPMVAVNEQFF | TGTGCCAGCAGCTTGGAGTTGCCCATGGTAGCGGTAAATGAGCAGTTCTTC
TRBJ2-1 | - | - | TRBV4-1 | CASSQDPGFSYNEQFF | TGCGCCAGCAGCCAAGATCCGGGGTTTTCCTACAATGAGCAGTTCTTC
TRBJ1-5 | few | - | TRBV20-1 | CSAGSGDGGQPQHF | TGCAGTGCTGGGAGCGGCGACGGCGGTCAGCCCCAGCATTTT
TRBJ1-2 | few | - | TRBV20-1 | CSASIGVLNYGYTF | TGCAGTGCTAGTATCGGTGTTCTTAACTATGGCTACACCTTC
TRBJ2-2 | once | - | TRBV3-1 | CASSPWRENTGELFF | TGTGCCAGCAGCCCGTGGCGGGAGAACACCGGGGAGCTGTTTTTT
TRBJ2-2 | many | TRBD1 | TRBV5-6 | CASSSFRDSVNTGELFF | TGTGCCAGCAGCTCGTTCCGGGACAGCGTTAACACCGGGGAGCTGTTTTTT
TRBJ2-7 | - | - | TRBV19 | CASSVRGRRTYEQYF | TGTGCCAGTAGTGTCCGGGGCAGGCGAACCTACGAGCAGTACTTC
TRBJ2-1 | few | TRBD2 | TRBV10-1 | CASSELSPGGVSSYNEQFF | TGCGCCAGCAGTGAGCTATCCCCGGGGGGGGTTAGCTCCTACAATGAGCAGTTCTTC
TRBJ1-1 | few | - | TRBV10-3 | CATSPWGLLMNTEAFF | TGTGCCACCTCTCCTTGGGGACTTTTAATGAACACTGAAGCTTTCTTT
TRBJ2-1 | - | - | TRBV5-1 | CASSLAGSTDSYNEQFF | TGCGCCAGCAGCTTGGCTGGCTCGACGGATTCCTACAATGAGCAGTTCTTC
TRBJ2-1 | few | - | TRBV5-8 | CASIPGGLESDEQFF | TGTGCCAGCATTCCTGGGGGGTTGGAATCGGATGAGCAGTTCTTC
TRBJ1-2 | few | - | TRBV20-1 | CSASYDPTPGYTF | TGCAGTGCTAGCTACGACCCGACTCCGGGCTACACCTTC
TRBJ2-2 | few | - | TRBV9 | CASSVVSSGELFF | TGTGCCAGCAGCGTAGTCTCCTCCGGGGAGCTGTTTTTT
TRBJ1-6 | few | - | TRBV20-1 | CSARDGGLLNSPLHF | TGCAGTGCTAGAGATGGTGGGCTACTTAATTCACCCCTCCACTTT
TRBJ1-5 | few | TRBD1 | TRBV4-2 | CASSQDRDREQPQHF | TGTGCCAGCAGCCAAGACCGGGACAGGGAACAGCCCCAGCATTTT
TRBJ1-3 | - | - | TRBV7-9 | CASSLGRASGNTIYF | TGTGCCAGCAGCTTAGGCAGGGCCTCTGGAAACACCATATATTTT
TRBJ2-3 | once | TRBD1 | TRBV15 | CATRSGQGLTDTQYF | TGTGCCACCCGCAGTGGACAGGGCCTGACAGATACGCAGTATTTT
TRBJ1-1 | - | TRBD1 | TRBV2 | CASSVGTANTEAFF | TGTGCCAGCAGTGTCGGGACAGCAAACACTGAAGCTTTCTTT
TRBJ1-2 | - | TRBD1 | TRBV27 | CASSLGRGPPYGYTF | TGTGCCAGCAGTCTAGGCAGGGGGCCACCCTATGGCTACACCTTC
TRBJ1-1 | - | - | TRBV6-2/TRBV6-3 | CASSYSSGLVSEAFF | TGTGCCAGCAGTTACTCCTCGGGGTTAGTCTCTGAAGCTTTCTTT
TRBJ2-5 | few | TRBD2 | TRBV29-1 | CSVELAGVETQYF | TGCAGCGTTGAACTAGCGGGAGTAGAGACCCAGTACTTC
TRBJ2-2 | - | TRBD1 | TRBV7-3 | CASSPGQGSGELFF | TGTGCCAGCAGCCCGGGACAGGGGTCCGGGGAGCTGTTTTTT
TRBJ2-7 | - | TRBD1 | TRBV18 | CASSPESTGYYEQYF | TGTGCCAGCTCACCCGAGTCGACAGGGTACTACGAGCAGTACTTC
TRBJ2-5 | - | TRBD2 | TRBV4-2 | CVSSQDVTSGRSGETQYF | TGTGTCAGCAGCCAGGACGTGACTAGCGGGAGATCAGGAGAGACCCAGTACTTC
TRBJ2-5 | - | - | TRBV5-1 | CASSLSVSQETQYF | TGCGCCAGCAGCTTGTCGGTTAGCCAAGAGACCCAGTACTTC
TRBJ2-1 | - | TRBD2 | TRBV7-8 | CASSRLASYNEQFF | TGTGCCAGCAGCCGACTAGCGTCCTACAATGAGCAGTTCTTC
TRBJ1-4 | few | - | TRBV5-1 | CASSSAGRDEKLFF | TGCGCCAGCAGCTCGGCAGGGCGAGACGAAAAACTGTTTTTT
TRBJ2-1 | few | - | TRBV5-1 | CASSNSGLSYNEQFF | TGCGCCAGCAGCAATAGCGGACTCTCCTACAATGAGCAGTTCTTC
TRBJ2-5 | few | TRBD2 | TRBV20-1 | CSAREPGTSGFQETQYF | TGCAGTGCTAGAGAACCCGGGACTAGCGGGTTCCAAGAGACCCAGTACTTC
TRBJ2-3 | - | - | TRBV6-6 | CASRVPSTDTQYF | TGTGCCAGCAGGGTACCCAGCACAGATACGCAGTATTTT
TRBJ2-2 | - | - | TRBV5-4 | CASSLGVEYGELFF | TGTGCCAGCAGCTTGGGGGTAGAATACGGGGAGCTGTTTTTT
TRBJ2-3 | few | TRBD2 | TRBV5-1 | CASSWGLAGTSTDTQYF | TGCGCCAGCAGCTGGGGACTAGCGGGTACAAGCACAGATACGCAGTATTTT
TRBJ2-7 | few | - | TRBV29-1 | CSVEELQTYEQYF | TGCAGCGTTGAAGAGTTACAAACCTACGAGCAGTACTTC
TRBJ2-2 | few | - | TRBV7-2 | CASSLPKGGNTGELFF | TGTGCCAGCAGCTTACCAAAGGGGGGAAACACCGGGGAGCTGTTTTTT
TRBJ2-3 | many | TRBD2 | TRBV3-1 | CASSQGTSRSDTQYF | TGTGCCAGCAGCCAGGGGACTAGCAGATCAGATACGCAGTATTTT
TRBJ2-7 | few | - | TRBV29-1 | CSAGLASSEQYF | TGCAGCGCGGGACTCGCTTCGAGTGAGCAGTACTTC
TRBJ2-1 | - | TRBD2 | TRBV4-2 | CASSQRTSGRADEQFF | TGTGCCAGCAGCCAAAGGACTAGCGGGAGGGCCGATGAGCAGTTCTTC